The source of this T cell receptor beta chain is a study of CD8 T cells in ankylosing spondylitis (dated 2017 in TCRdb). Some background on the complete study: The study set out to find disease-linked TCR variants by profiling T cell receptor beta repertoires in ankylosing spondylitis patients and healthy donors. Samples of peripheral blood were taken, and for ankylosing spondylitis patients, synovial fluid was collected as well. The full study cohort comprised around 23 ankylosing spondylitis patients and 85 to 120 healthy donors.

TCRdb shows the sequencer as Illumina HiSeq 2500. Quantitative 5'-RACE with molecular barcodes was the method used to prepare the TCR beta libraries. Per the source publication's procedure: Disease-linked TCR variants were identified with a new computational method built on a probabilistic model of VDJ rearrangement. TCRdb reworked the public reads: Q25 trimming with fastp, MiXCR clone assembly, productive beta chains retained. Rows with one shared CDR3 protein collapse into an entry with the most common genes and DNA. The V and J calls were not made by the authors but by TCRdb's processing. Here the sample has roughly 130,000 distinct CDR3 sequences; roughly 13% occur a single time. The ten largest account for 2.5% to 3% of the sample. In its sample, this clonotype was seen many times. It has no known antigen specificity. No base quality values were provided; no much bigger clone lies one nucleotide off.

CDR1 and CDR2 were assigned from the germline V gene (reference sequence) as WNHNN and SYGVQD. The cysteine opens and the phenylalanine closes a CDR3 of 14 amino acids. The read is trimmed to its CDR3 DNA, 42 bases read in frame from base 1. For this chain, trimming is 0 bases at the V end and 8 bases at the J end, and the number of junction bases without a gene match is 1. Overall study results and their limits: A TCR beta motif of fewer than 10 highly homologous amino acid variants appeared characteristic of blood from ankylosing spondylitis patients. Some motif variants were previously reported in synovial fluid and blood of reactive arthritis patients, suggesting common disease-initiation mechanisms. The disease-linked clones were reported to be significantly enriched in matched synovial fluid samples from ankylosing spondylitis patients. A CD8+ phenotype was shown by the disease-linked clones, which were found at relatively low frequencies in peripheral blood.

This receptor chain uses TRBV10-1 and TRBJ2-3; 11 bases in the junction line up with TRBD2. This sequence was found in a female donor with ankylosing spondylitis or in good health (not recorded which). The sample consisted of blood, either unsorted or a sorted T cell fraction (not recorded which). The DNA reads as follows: TGCGCCAGCAGTGAGTCTCTAGCGGGAGGTACGCAGTATTTT. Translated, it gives CASSESLAGGTQYF.